One and the same sample provided the 13 T cell receptor beta chains below, sequenced in a study of blood T cell repertoires in COVID-19. The assay was immunoSEQ multiplex PCR, and TCRdb's table has in-frame clones only and misses some. The table shows about 120,000 clones, with around 80% occurring only once. The source material was peripheral blood. These TCRs come from an elderly woman with acute or convalescent COVID-19.

The gene calls are TRBV6-5 and TRBJ1-5; 9 positions agree with TRBD1. This CDR3 spans 15 amino acids. V lost 7 bases to trimming and J lost 4 bases; unmatched junction nucleotides: 8. CDR1 MNHEY and CDR2 SVGAGI come from the germline V gene. CDR3 loop: CASTGQGSSNQPQHF. CDR3 DNA: TGTGCCAGCACCGGACAGGGGTCCTCTAATCAGCCCCAGCATTTT.

The CDR3 is CASRDRVTEEQYF. The DNA for the CDR3 is TGTGCCAGCCGGGACAGGGTCACGGAAGAGCAGTACTTC. The chain combines TRBV6-5 with TRBJ2-7; 9 bases are a match to TRBD1. J lost 7 bases, V lost 8 bases, and 9 bases had no gene match. This CDR3 is 13 amino acids long. Germline-derived CDR1 and CDR2 are MNHEY and SVGAGI.

This clone was seen only a few times. In nucleotides, the CDR3 is TGTGCCAGCAGAGTCTTCAGAGCGGGGCCTAGGGATAATGAAAAACTGTTTTTT. Translation gives CASRVFRAGPRDNEKLFF. The genes are TRBV2 and TRBJ1-4, with a weak D call TRBD1 (5 bases). Germline lookup yields CDR1 SNHLY and CDR2 FYNNEI. V was trimmed by 6 bases and J by 4 bases, leaving 24 bases between them. This CDR3 is 18 amino acids long.

The rearrangement links TRBV2 to TRBJ2-5; D is unclear. The ends were cut back, 7 bases at V and 2 bases at J, with 20 bases in the middle. Germline CDR1 is SNHLY and CDR2 is FYNNEI. This CDR3 has 16 residues. This CDR3 is CASTEVGSRYQETQYF. Written as DNA, the CDR3 is TGTGCCAGCACCGAAGTAGGTAGCCGTTATCAAGAGACCCAGTACTTC.

This clone was seen once. The rearrangement joins TRBV4-2 to TRBJ1-6; 7 bases map to TRBD1. Germline CDR1 reads LGHNA; CDR2 reads YNFKEQ. Unmatched junction bases numbered 3, after V lost 5 bases and J lost 2 bases. CDR3 length equals 15 residues. CDR3 amino acids: CASSVGTAYNSPLHF. In DNA, the CDR3 is TGTGCCAGCAGCGTTGGGACAGCCTATAATTCACCCCTCCACTTT.

This chain uses TRBV21-1 with TRBJ1-1. TRBV21-1 has pseudogene status. This CDR3 is built from 12 residues. For the CDR3, the DNA is TGTGCCAGAGGGATCCGGGGGGTAAAAGCTTTCTTT. This sequence encodes CARGIRGVKAFF.

J is TRBJ2-5 and V is TRBV28; possible D gene TRBD1, 6 bases. Germline V gene data show CDR1 as MDHEN and CDR2 as SYDVKM. V lost 3 bases and J 5 bases, leaving 13 bases between the germline ends. CDR3 size: 14 residues. The CDR3 bases are TGTGCCAGCAGTTTTCTCACAGGGCCGGAGACCCAGTACTTC. Translating it yields CASSFLTGPETQYF.

The chain carries TRBV5-4 and TRBJ2-7; TRBD1 is a possible D gene (6 bases). The CDR3 covers 14 residues. CDR1 SGHNT and CDR2 YYREEE come from the germline V gene (reference sequence). Trimming pared 0 bases from V and 3 bases from J, leaving 10 bases between. The CDR3 loop reads CASSLGQDGYEQYF. The DNA of the CDR3 is TGTGCCAGCAGCTTGGGACAGGATGGCTACGAGCAGTACTTC.

V and J are TRBV4-1 and TRBJ2-3, with D maybe TRBD1 (6 bases). Germline loops: CDR1 MGHRA, CDR2 YSYEKL. V was trimmed by 1 base and J by 2 bases, leaving 13 bases between them. The CDR3 loop spans 16 amino acids. CDR3 amino acids: CASSQGEGVHTDTQYF. The CDR3 bases are TGCGCCAGCAGCCAAGGTGAGGGGGTCCACACAGATACGCAGTATTTT.

This clone was counted between two and nine times. The junction shows a germline mismatch at one end, possibly a read error. This chain joins TRBV12-3 or TRBV12-4 and TRBJ1-2; a possible D gene is TRBD1 (5 bases). CDR3 length equals 9 residues. The CDR3 bases are TGTGCCAGCAGTCCACAGGTCGCCTTC. It is translated as CASSPQVAF.

The chain combines TRBV6-5 with TRBJ2-7; D possibly corresponds to TRBD1 (6 bases). The V and J ends lost 7 bases and 3 bases respectively, with 13 bases between them. Germline values: CDR1 MNHEY, CDR2 SVGAGI. This CDR3 is built from 13 residues. The CDR3 DNA sequence: TGTGCCAGCACCCTCATACAGGGCTACGAGCAGTACTTC. Its translation: CASTLIQGYEQYF.

The chain joins TRBV10-3 to TRBJ1-1; TRBD1 is a possible D gene (6 bases). The V end was cut by 4 bases, the J end by 8 bases, with 8 bases between. The CDR3 is 11 residues long. Germline CDR1 is ENHRY and CDR2 is SYGVKD. In nucleotides, the CDR3 is TGTGCCATCAGTGGGGGGACAGAAGCTTTCTTT. This gives the protein CAISGGTEAFF.

The CDR3 DNA reads as TGCGCCAGCAGCTTGGGGTCCGGGGAAGGCTATGGCTACACCTTC. Its translation: CASSLGSGEGYGYTF. The chain couples TRBV5-1 to TRBJ1-2; D is uncertain. This CDR3 region has 15 residues. Trimming took off 0 bases at V and 4 bases at J, with 13 bases between the two ends. CDR1 is SGHRS and CDR2 is YFSETQ in the germline V gene.